This T cell receptor (beta chain) derives from a study of OX40 agonist ivuxolimab in advanced cancers. Study details: The drug used for patients, ivuxolimab, was an agonistic anti-OX40 (CD134) antibody. Of mixed ages from roughly 23 to 80 and averaging around 60 years, the group was more than 65% male. The diagnoses of dose-escalation patients were hepatocellular carcinoma, melanoma, renal cell or head and neck cancer. Study outcomes and limitations: Clones of CD4+ and CD8+ blood T cells grew by week 6 at doses of 0.1 to 3.0 mg/kg.

Data came from immunoSEQ multiplex PCR; TCRdb stores just in-frame clones and leaves some out. This sample carries about 60,000 clones, 91% of them seen once, and the ten largest clones take around 2%. This CDR3 spans 15 amino acids. Germline CDR1 SGHRS, CDR2 YFSETQ. Deletions cut 4 bases from V and 8 bases from J, with 18 bases between. To note about this clone: The antigen remains undetermined.

The source material was CD4+ or CD8+ T cells sorted from blood, sampled in a trial of the OX40 agonist ivuxolimab. The V gene is TRBV5-1, the J gene TRBJ1-4; the D gene is possibly TRBD1 (5 bases). The sequence was collected from an adult with an advanced solid tumor such as melanoma, head and neck, liver or kidney cancer. CDR3 DNA: TGCGCCAGCAGCGGGACCGGGATCGGGGGGGAAAAACTGTTTTTT. Protein product: CASSGTGIGGEKLFF.